What follows are 18 T cell receptor beta chains derived from one specimen sequenced in a study of CD8 T cells in Susac syndrome. It was with random hexamers that about 0.45 to 1 ug RNA was reverse transcribed. Each CDR3 protein gets one entry after TCRdb re-called the immunoSEQ multiplex PCR reads with MiXCR. The sample records hundreds of thousands of distinct CDR3 sequences, less than 96% being singletons. Specimen: CD4+ T cells from PBMCs. The receptor set was obtained from a human donor with Susac syndrome.

The CDR3 region is CSARIPWGTPADTGELFF. The CDR3 DNA sequence: TGCAGTGCTAGAATCCCCTGGGGGACGCCCGCCGACACCGGGGAGCTGTTTTTT. The rearrangement uses TRBV20-1 and TRBJ2-2, with D perhaps assigned TRBD1 or TRBD2 (5 bases each). V shed 2 bases and J shed 3 bases, with 22 bases lying between them. CDR1 and CDR2 (germline): DFQATT, SNEGSKA (reference sequence). CDR3 length: 18 residues.

This chain links TRBV20-1 with TRBJ2-4; tentative D call: TRBD1 (5 bases). CDR3 length equals 13 residues. The germline V gene encodes CDR1 DFQATT and CDR2 SNEGSKA (reference sequence). V was pared by 6 bases and J by 4 bases, with 13 bases between. Written as DNA, the CDR3 is TGCAGTGCCCTGGACACTGATAAAAACATTCAGTACTTC. Encoded protein: CSALDTDKNIQYF.

The rearrangement links TRBV7-9 to TRBJ2-7; D ambiguous. Deletions cut 2 bases from V and 5 bases from J, with 7 bases between. The germline CDR1 and CDR2 sequences are SEHNR and FQNEAQ (reference sequence). The CDR3 has 12 amino acids. The CDR3 region is CASSLSGNEQYF. In nucleotides, the CDR3 is TGTGCCAGCAGCTTATCGGGCAACGAGCAGTACTTC.

The V and J genes are TRBV9 and TRBJ2-5, with TRBD2 matching over 14 bases. V was clipped by 3 bases and J by 5 bases; unmatched bases: 6. Germline values: CDR1 SGDLS, CDR2 YYNGEE. This CDR3 spans 16 amino acids. DNA of the CDR3: TGTGCCAGCAGCGCAGGGACTAGCGGGAGTGGGGAGACCCAGTACTTC. Its translation is CASSAGTSGSGETQYF.

The CDR3 DNA reads as TGTGCCAGCAGCTTAAACCCGGGGTACAATGAGCAGTTCTTC. It translates to CASSLNPGYNEQFF. The chain employs TRBV7-6 and TRBJ2-1, with a weak D call TRBD2 (5 bases). Trimming stripped 2 bases from V and 4 bases from J, with 9 bases between. The CDR3 covers 14 residues. CDR1 and CDR2 from the germline V gene are SGHVS and FNYEAQ. The whole variable domain, filled in from reference TRBV7-6 and TRBJ2-1, reads GAGVSQSPRYKVTKRGQDVALRCDPISGHVSLYWYRQALGQGPEFLTYFNYEAQQDKSGLPNDRFSAERPEGSISTLTIQRTEQRDSAMYRCASSLNPGYNEQFFGPGTRLTVL.

The rearrangement uses TRBV28 and TRBJ1-3; 8 bases are a match to TRBD1. The CDR3 totals 17 residues. V lost 6 bases and J lost 0; bases outside the gene matches: 10. Germline CDR1 MDHEN, CDR2 SYDVKM. CDR3 in amino acids: CASRQQRTGISGNTIYF. The CDR3 DNA sequence: TGTGCCAGCAGACAACAGCGGACAGGGATCTCTGGAAACACCATATATTTT.

The chain joins TRBV29-1 to TRBJ2-1; no reliable D call. The V gene lost 2 bases and the J gene lost 6 bases, with 8 bases spanning the gap. Germline CDR1 SQVTM, CDR2 ANQGSEA. The CDR3 extends over 12 amino acids. The DNA for the CDR3 is TGCAGCGTTGAACGGACCGGCAATGAGCAGTTCTTC. Translated, it gives CSVERTGNEQFF.

The J gene is TRBJ2-3, the V gene TRBV20-1; D not certain. Germline V gene data show CDR1 as DFQATT and CDR2 as SNEGSKA (reference sequence). The ends were cut back, 6 bases at V and 3 bases at J, with 10 bases in the middle. The CDR3 totals 12 residues. CDR3 sequence reads: CSASLGTDTQYF. The CDR3 nucleotides read TGCAGTGCCAGCTTGGGAACAGATACGCAGTATTTT.

DNA of the CDR3: TGCGCCAGTCAAATCGCCGGGACTAGAGCCTACGAGCAGTACTTC. This gives the protein CASQIAGTRAYEQYF. This sequence joins TRBV5-1 and TRBJ2-7, with 8 bases matching TRBD2. This CDR3 is 15 amino acids long. Germline V gene lookup returns CDR1 SGHRS and CDR2 YFSETQ. The V segment lost 8 bases and the J segment 2 bases; nucleotides outside the gene matches: 12.

This sequence joins TRBV20-1 and TRBJ2-1, with TRBD2 as a possible D gene (5 bases). The CDR3 totals 16 residues. Per germline, CDR1 DFQATT and CDR2 SNEGSKA (reference sequence). The ends were cut back, 0 bases at V and 0 bases at J, with 12 bases in the middle. CDR3 sequence: CSARDLSGNSYNEQFF. DNA of the CDR3: TGCAGTGCTAGAGATCTGAGCGGTAACTCCTACAATGAGCAGTTCTTC.

As DNA, the CDR3 is TGTGCCAGTAAACCCCAGGGGGCTCGGGTTCTGGCTCAGCCCCAGCATTTT. Protein: CASKPQGARVLAQPQHF. J is TRBJ1-5 and V is TRBV6-1, with 8 positions matching TRBD1. The CDR3 covers 17 residues. Trimming cost V 9 bases and J 6 bases; bases outside gene matches: 19. From germline, CDR1 is MNHNS and CDR2 SASEGT.

The chain carries TRBV4-1 and TRBJ1-5; D remains unclear. V gave up 3 bases and J gave up 3 bases, with 9 bases separating them. Germline CDR1 reads MGHRA; CDR2 reads YSYEKL. The CDR3 sequence is 14 residues long. The CDR3 region has the DNA TGCGCCAGCAGCCATTTCCCTATCAATCAGCCCCAGCATTTT. Its protein product is CASSHFPINQPQHF.

The chain carries TRBV28 and TRBJ2-5, with D unresolved. V dropped 3 bases and J dropped 3 bases, with 11 bases sitting between them. CDR1 is MDHEN and CDR2 is SYDVKM in the germline V gene. The length of the CDR3 is 14 residues. The CDR3 coding sequence is TGTGCCAGCAGTTTGCCCTATCTGGAAGAGACCCAGTACTTC. Protein sequence: CASSLPYLEETQYF.

The CDR3 coding sequence is TGCGCCAGCAGCAGAGACAGGGATCCTGAAGCTTTCTTT. Encoded protein: CASSRDRDPEAFF. V gene TRBV5-1 combines with J gene TRBJ1-1; TRBD1 aligns across 7 bases. Germline CDR1 reads SGHRS; CDR2 reads YFSETQ. J was trimmed by 6 bases and V by 4 bases; bases with no gene match: 6. CDR3 size: 13 residues.

DNA for the CDR3: TGTGCCTGGAGTCAACATCTGACCATGAACACTGAAGCTTTCTTT. This codes for CAWSQHLTMNTEAFF. J is TRBJ1-1 and V is TRBV30; D is unclear. This CDR3 has 15 residues. The V end lost 2 bases, the J end lost 0 bases, and 13 bases lay between the germline ends. Per germline, CDR1 GTSNPN and CDR2 SVGIG (reference sequence).

The chain employs TRBV29-1 and TRBJ2-1; 10 bases agree with TRBD2. Germline CDR1 and CDR2: SQVTM and ANQGSEA. V gave up 8 bases and J gave up 0 bases; unmatched junction bases: 13. This CDR3 is built from 17 residues. This CDR3 is CSPEGPLAGASYNEQFF. CDR3 coding DNA: TGCAGCCCCGAAGGACCTCTAGCGGGAGCCTCCTACAATGAGCAGTTCTTC.

The chain employs TRBV14 and TRBJ1-1; D is ambiguous. The CDR3 spans 13 residues. V was trimmed by 2 bases and J by 5 bases, leaving 9 bases between them. Germline V gene lookup returns CDR1 SGHDN and CDR2 FVKESK. In DNA, the CDR3 is TGTGCCAGCAGCCAACAATCTCGAACTGAAGCTTTCTTT. Translation gives CASSQQSRTEAFF. Full variable domain (remainder filled in from reference TRBV14 and TRBJ1-1): EAGVTQFPSHSVIEKGQTVTLRCDPISGHDNLYWYRRVMGKEIKFLLHFVKESKQDESGMPNNRFLAERTGGTYSTLKVQPAELEDSGVYFCASSQQSRTEAFFGQGTRLTVV.

The chain uses TRBV27 and TRBJ1-2; 9 bases line up with TRBD1. There are 15 residues in the CDR3. Trimming took 5 bases from V and 5 from J; bases not matched to a gene: 9. Germline V gene data show CDR1 as MNHEY and CDR2 as SMNVEV (reference sequence). CDR3 in DNA: TGTGCCAGCAGTCGCGAACAGGGGGCTGGGTATGGCTACACCTTC. Translation gives CASSREQGAGYGYTF.